Listed here are 24 T cell receptor beta chains from one sample, sequenced in a study of CD8 T cells in ankylosing spondylitis. General study findings and limits: A motif of eight or nine highly homologous TCR beta variants was seen as apparently characteristic of ankylosing spondylitis blood.

Their specific antigens are unknown. One entry per CDR3 protein results from TCRdb running MiXCR on the 5' RACE reads. The sample lists more than 500,000 distinct CDR3 sequences, approximately 5% occurring once. The sequencing sample was made of blood, either unsorted or a sorted T cell fraction (not recorded which). These receptor sequences come from a male donor with ankylosing spondylitis.

This clonotype has ten or more counts. J is TRBJ2-1 and V is TRBV27; D could derive from TRBD1 or TRBD2 (5 bases each). The CDR3 totals 15 residues. Looked up from germline, CDR1 is MNHEY and CDR2 is SMNVEV (reference sequence). The V gene lost 3 bases and the J gene lost 8 bases, with 17 bases spanning the gap. CDR3 sequence (DNA): TGTGCCAGCAGTTTCATTACCCGGGACGGGGATGAGCAGTTCTTC. It is translated as CASSFITRDGDEQFF.

This clonotype was observed many times. The chain uses TRBV27 and TRBJ1-5; D remains unclear. Looked up from germline, CDR1 is MNHEY and CDR2 is SMNVEV (reference sequence). The V end was cut by 1 base, the J end by 2 bases, with 6 bases between. This CDR3 is built from 14 residues. CDR3 bases: TGTGCCAGCAGTTTATTACGCGGCAATCAGCCCCAGCATTTT. Amino acids: CASSLLRGNQPQHF.

This clonotype showed up many times. The rearrangement joins TRBV15 to TRBJ1-5, with a tentative D call TRBD1 (6 bases). Trimming shortened V by 4 bases and J by 1 base, and 17 bases separated the two germline ends. The CDR3 extends over 17 amino acids. CDR1 is LNHNV and CDR2 is YYDKDF in the germline V gene (reference sequence). CDR3 bases: TGTGCCACCAGCATGAGAGGGCAGGGGATAAGCAATCAGCCCCAGCATTTT. Residues: CATSMRGQGISNQPQHF. Full variable domain (missing parts from reference TRBV15 and TRBJ1-5): DAMVIQNPRYQVTQFGKPVTLSCSQTLNHNVMYWYQQKSSQAPKLLFHYYDKDFNNEADTPDNFQSRRPNTSFCFLDIRSPGLGDTAMYLCATSMRGQGISNQPQHFGDGTRLSIL.

This clonotype came up many times. The chain combines TRBV24-1 with TRBJ2-5; D is ambiguous. Germline V gives CDR1 KGHDR, CDR2 SFDVKD. The CDR3 has 13 residues. V was cut by 3 bases and J by 5 bases, with 9 bases left in between. This chain's CDR3 is CATSDHPRETQYF. CDR3 sequence (DNA): TGTGCCACCAGTGATCATCCTAGGGAGACCCAGTACTTC.

This clonotype was recorded at least ten times. The V gene is TRBV10-3, the J gene TRBJ1-5, with D possibly being TRBD1 (5 bases). Trimming left V 0 bases short and J 7 bases short, with 10 bases between. The CDR3 has 14 residues. The germline CDR1 and CDR2 sequences are ENHRY and SYGVKD. The CDR3 protein is CAISESRGDQPQHF. In DNA, the CDR3 is TGTGCCATCAGTGAGTCAAGGGGAGACCAGCCCCAGCATTTT.

This sequence joins TRBV5-1 and TRBJ2-3; no definite D call. Trimming removed 6 bases at V and 0 bases at J, with 23 bases between. Germline loops: CDR1 SGHRS, CDR2 YFSETQ. This CDR3 comprises 18 residues. CDR3 sequence: CASTKRRSSRSSTDTQYF. The CDR3 DNA sequence: TGCGCCAGCACCAAGCGACGTAGTAGCAGATCTAGCACAGATACGCAGTATTTT.

V and J are TRBV6-2 or TRBV6-3 and TRBJ1-5; 10 bases match TRBD1. CDR3 length equals 16 residues. J was trimmed by 5 bases and V by 7 bases; bases with no gene match: 11. Per the germline V gene, CDR1 is MNHEY and CDR2 is SVGEGT. This CDR3 reads CASIWDSGTGDQPQHF. CDR3 nucleotides: TGTGCCAGCATTTGGGACTCCGGGACAGGGGATCAGCCCCAGCATTTT.

This clonotype came up many times. The chain carries TRBV24-1 and TRBJ2-7; 10 bases fit TRBD1. The junction had 4 bases not matched to a gene; V was cut back by 4 bases and J by 2 bases. Per the germline V gene, CDR1 is KGHDR and CDR2 is SFDVKD. The CDR3 covers 15 residues. Written as DNA, the CDR3 is TGTGCCACCAGTGACTCCGGGACAGGGGCCTACGAGCAGTACTTC. Protein sequence: CATSDSGTGAYEQYF.

The sample holds many counts of this clonotype. This chain connects TRBV10-3 to TRBJ2-2, with 14 bases identical to TRBD2. After removal of 4 bases from V and 0 bases from J, the junction contained 7 bases not matched to a gene. Germline CDR1 and CDR2: ENHRY and SYGVKD. The CDR3 contains 19 residues. DNA for the CDR3: TGTGCCATCAGTGGGACTAGCGGGAGGATACCCGCGAACACCGGGGAGCTGTTTTTT. This encodes CAISGTSGRIPANTGELFF.

In this sample, this clonotype turned up many times. This rearrangement joins TRBV4-2 to TRBJ1-5; no clear D gene. Germline CDR1 reads LGHNA; CDR2 reads YNFKEQ. Trimming shortened V by 2 bases and J by 4 bases, and 15 bases separated the two germline ends. The CDR3 runs to 16 residues. The CDR3 is CASSQIGFEDNQPQHF. The CDR3, as DNA: TGTGCCAGCAGCCAAATAGGATTCGAGGATAATCAGCCCCAGCATTTT.

This clonotype has a count of ten or more. The chain recombines TRBV7-2 with TRBJ1-1; TRBD1 might be the D (5 bases). Trimming left V 4 bases short and J 0 bases short, with 12 bases between. Per germline, CDR1 SGHTA and CDR2 FQGNSA. The CDR3 length is 15 residues. The CDR3 DNA sequence: TGTGCCAGCAGCTCGATCGGGACCATGAACACTGAAGCTTTCTTT. It translates to CASSSIGTMNTEAFF.

This clonotype has only a few counts. The genes are TRBV5-1 and TRBJ2-6; 7 bases map to TRBD1. Germline V CDR1 and CDR2: SGHRS, YFSETQ. V shed 4 bases and J 2 bases; nucleotides not matched to a gene: 9. The CDR3 loop spans 17 amino acids. The CDR3 protein is CASSADRDRAGANVLTF. The CDR3 nucleotides are TGCGCCAGCAGCGCCGACCGGGACAGAGCTGGGGCCAACGTCCTGACTTTC. The full variable domain, its missing parts supplied by reference TRBV5-1 and TRBJ2-6, is KAGVTQTPRYLIKTRGQQVTLSCSPISGHRSVSWYQQTPGQGLQFLFEYFSETQRNKGNFPGRFSGRQFSNSRSEMNVSTLELGDSALYLCASSADRDRAGANVLTFGAGSRLTVL.

This clonotype was counted at least ten times. The V gene is TRBV20-1, the J gene TRBJ2-6; 10 bases line up with TRBD1. Germline-derived CDR1 and CDR2 are DFQATT and SNEGSKA (reference sequence). CDR3 length: 17 residues. The junction had 5 bases not matched to a gene; V was cut back by 3 bases and J by 0 bases. The CDR3 bases are TGCAGTGCTAGTCCGGGACAGGGGAACTCTGGGGCCAACGTCCTGACTTTC. This translates into CSASPGQGNSGANVLTF.

This clonotype was picked up many times. The chain joins TRBV5-5 to TRBJ2-2; 7 nucleotides line up with TRBD2. Germline V gene data show CDR1 as SGHKS and CDR2 as YYEKEE (reference sequence). Trimming at V came to 2 bases and at J to 5 bases, leaving 6 bases not matched to a gene. This CDR3 region has 15 residues. The CDR3 DNA follows: TGTGCCAGCAGCTTCCGAGCGGGGCGAACCGGGGAGCTGTTTTTT. Protein sequence: CASSFRAGRTGELFF.

In its sample, this clonotype was seen many times. The chain couples TRBV9 to TRBJ2-7; D may match TRBD1 or TRBD2 (6 bases each). Trimming left V 3 bases short and J 6 bases short, with 16 bases between. There are 14 residues in the CDR3. CDR1 is SGDLS and CDR2 is YYNGEE in the germline V gene. The CDR3, as DNA: TGTGCCAGCAGCGCTAGCACTTGGGGGGCCGAGCAGTACTTC. Translating it yields CASSASTWGAEQYF.

This clonotype was seen repeatedly, ten times or more. CDR3 DNA sequence: TGCGCCAGCAGCTTTTATAACAGCGAATCGGAGACCCAGTACTTC. Translated, it gives CASSFYNSESETQYF. This chain joins TRBV5-1 and TRBJ2-5; D remains unclear. The V end was cut by 2 bases, the J end by 5 bases, with 16 bases between. Germline loops: CDR1 SGHRS, CDR2 YFSETQ. There are 15 residues in the CDR3.

This clonotype was seen many times. The chain links TRBV20-1 to TRBJ1-2; D call uncertain. The CDR3 runs 12 residues. Per the germline V gene, CDR1 is DFQATT and CDR2 is SNEGSKA (reference sequence). V gave up 6 bases and J gave up 3 bases, with 11 bases separating them. The chain's CDR3 is CSAERQHYGYTF. For the CDR3, the DNA is TGCAGTGCCGAGAGGCAGCACTATGGCTACACCTTC.

In its sample, this clonotype was seen many times. The chain recombines TRBV20-1 with TRBJ1-2; tentative D call: TRBD1 (5 bases). Germline V CDR1 and CDR2: DFQATT, SNEGSKA (reference sequence). The CDR3 length is 15 residues. V shed 4 bases and J shed 1 base, with 16 bases lying between them. The CDR3 loop reads CSATSLGRGNYGYTF. CDR3 DNA: TGCAGTGCTACCTCCCTCGGGAGGGGTAACTATGGCTACACCTTC.

This clonotype was detected ten times or more. The chain joins TRBV7-2 to TRBJ2-5; 14 bases map to TRBD2. Trimming removed 5 bases from V and 4 bases from J; junction bases left unmatched: 6. The CDR3 contains 16 residues. Germline V gene data show CDR1 as SGHTA and CDR2 as FQGNSA. The CDR3 is CASSPWTSGRSETQYF. The CDR3 coding sequence is TGTGCCAGCAGCCCGTGGACTAGCGGGAGGTCAGAGACCCAGTACTTC.

This clonotype was observed at least ten times. V is TRBV24-1 and J is TRBJ2-1; TRBD2 agrees at 8 bases. CDR3 length equals 17 residues. The V segment lost 5 bases and the J segment 1 base; nucleotides outside the gene matches: 9. CDR1 is KGHDR, CDR2 SFDVKD, per germline. CDR3 sequence: CATSVGGGTASYNEQFF. CDR3 nucleotide sequence: TGTGCCACCAGTGTCGGGGGGGGGACGGCTTCCTACAATGAGCAGTTCTTC.

The chain carries TRBV4-3 and TRBJ2-3; D tentatively fits TRBD1 or TRBD2 (5 bases each). Germline V gives CDR1 LGHNA, CDR2 YSLEER. Trimming removed 0 bases at V and 4 bases at J, with 11 bases between. The length of the CDR3 is 15 residues. The chain's CDR3 is CASSQETGDADTQYF. In DNA form, the CDR3 reads TGCGCCAGCAGCCAAGAGACCGGGGACGCAGATACGCAGTATTTT.

This clonotype appeared many times. The chain combines TRBV11-2 with TRBJ2-5, with D perhaps matching TRBD2 (7 bases). CDR1 is SGHAT, CDR2 FQNNGV, per germline. Between the trimmed V and J ends, which lost 6 bases and 2 bases, there was a span of 13 bases. The CDR3 is 14 residues long. The CDR3 here is CASRAEGGQETQYF. The CDR3 DNA reads TGTGCCAGCAGGGCAGAGGGGGGGCAAGAGACCCAGTACTTC.

The chain combines TRBV18 with TRBJ1-1, with D hard to call. V was cut by 0 bases and J by 1 base, with 12 bases left in between. CDR1 is KGHSH and CDR2 is LQKENI in the germline V gene. The CDR3 is made up of 16 amino acids. The CDR3 DNA reads as TGTGCCAGCTCACCACCTGGGAGCAGGCGGAACACTGAAGCTTTCTTT. Translation: CASSPPGSRRNTEAFF.

This chain joins TRBV6-2 or TRBV6-3 and TRBJ2-1, with D unresolved. This CDR3 has 16 amino acids. CDR1 and CDR2 from the germline V gene are MNHEY and SVGEGT. V dropped 1 base and J dropped 0 bases, with 10 bases sitting between them. The DNA of the CDR3 is TGTGCCAGCAGTTACTATCCGCCGAGCTCCTACAATGAGCAGTTCTTC. This translates into CASSYYPPSSYNEQFF.